This T cell receptor beta chain was profiled in a study of blood T cell repertoires in COVID-19. Study-wide context: Both acute and convalescent COVID-19 samples were obtained from the United States, Italy and Spain.

Per the study methods: Nucleated cell counts were estimated from reference gene primer amplification. Libraries were prepared by immunoSEQ multiplex PCR; TCRdb keeps only in-frame clonotypes and omits some of them. The V and J calls and clone size were taken over from that table, and D and trimming were inferred from the DNA. The table has some 290,000 clones, approximately 90% seen once; the top ten hold around 2.2%. Trimming left V 7 bases short and J 7 bases short, with 14 bases between. This CDR3 contains 14 residues. Per germline, CDR1 ENHRY and CDR2 SYGVKD. The sequence derives from a woman aged 50 to 60 who had recovered from COVID-19. The chain couples TRBV10-3 to TRBJ1-6, with D possibly matching TRBD1 (6 bases). Sequenced input: peripheral blood. The CDR3 DNA reads TGTGCCATCAAGGCAGGGGCAGAGAATTCACCCCTCCACTTT. This sequence encodes CAIKAGAENSPLHF.